Listed below are T cell receptor beta chains from one sample, sequenced in a study of shared clonotypes between healthy human individuals. The assay was immunoSEQ multiplex PCR, and TCRdb's table has in-frame clones only and misses some. The sample includes around 2.3 million clones, about 94% of them seen just once. The sequenced sample was naive CD4+ T cells sorted from blood. All receptors come from a man aged 18 to 35 in good health. CDR3s include the opening cysteine and the closing phenylalanine or tryptophan. The D gene is left open where the match is weak. The size of a clone is reported for some rows only, either as once, few or many, or as a class for expanded clones.

>-|TRBJ1-1|TRBV12-5|-
CASGLDVNTEAFF
TGTGCTAGTGGTTTGGACGTGAACACTGAAGCTTTCTTT
>-|TRBJ1-3|TRBV6-1|-
CASSTGPGNTIYF
TGTGCCAGCTCCACAGGGCCTGGAAACACCATATATTTT
>-|TRBJ2-1|TRBV6-6|-
CASSYGSGASYNEQFF
TGTGCCAGCAGTTACGGGTCGGGGGCGTCCTACAATGAGCAGTTCTTC
>-|TRBJ2-2|TRBV7-9|-
CASSLVEYRTTNSGELFF
TGTGCCAGCAGCTTAGTTGAATACAGAACAACGAATTCCGGGGAGCTGTTTTTT
>-|TRBJ2-3|TRBV29-1|-
CSADSLTDTQYF
TGCAGCGCCGACAGCCTCACAGATACGCAGTATTTT
>-|TRBJ1-2|TRBV6-5|-
CASTKGQSGYTF
TGTGCCAGCACCAAAGGACAAAGCGGCTACACCTTC
>-|TRBJ2-3|TRBV7-9|-
CASSSFRGRVTDTQYF
TGTGCCAGCAGCAGTTTTAGGGGCAGGGTCACAGATACGCAGTATTTT
>-|TRBJ1-5|TRBV18|-
CASSPFVPGQGDQPQHF
TGTGCCAGCTCACCTTTCGTCCCCGGGCAGGGCGATCAGCCCCAGCATTTT
>once|TRBJ1-4|TRBV7-9|-
CASSLGVGREKLFF
TGTGCCAGCAGCTTAGGAGTTGGGCGGGAAAAACTGTTTTTT
>-|TRBJ2-7|TRBV6-6|-
CASSATQGRSYEQYF
TGTGCCAGCAGTGCCACCCAGGGCCGCTCCTACGAGCAGTACTTC
>-|TRBJ1-5|TRBV18|TRBD1
CASSPDRGGNQPQHF
TGTGCCAGCTCGCCCGACAGGGGTGGAAATCAGCCCCAGCATTTT
>-|TRBJ2-1|TRBV13|-
CASSRGYNEQFF
TGTGCCAGCAGCCGAGGGTACAATGAGCAGTTCTTC
>-|TRBJ2-5|TRBV7-2|-
CASSLGTPQETQYF
TGTGCCAGCAGCCTAGGGACACCTCAAGAGACCCAGTACTTC
>-|TRBJ1-1|TRBV10-3|TRBD1
CAISLQGADTEAFF
TGTGCCATCAGTCTACAGGGGGCGGACACTGAAGCTTTCTTT
>-|TRBJ1-2|TRBV6-6|-
CASTYGGENGYTF
TGTGCCAGCACCTACGGCGGGGAGAATGGCTACACCTTC
>-|TRBJ2-2|TRBV28|-
CASLDNTGELFF
TGTGCCAGCCTAGATAACACCGGGGAGCTGTTTTTT
>-|TRBJ1-3|TRBV7-9|TRBD1
CASSFTGVGNTIYF
TGTGCCAGCAGTTTTACAGGGGTTGGAAACACCATATATTTT
>-|TRBJ2-2|TRBV6-1|-
CASGTTNTGELFF
TGTGCCAGCGGGACAACGAACACCGGGGAGCTGTTTTTT
>-|TRBJ1-2|TRBV5-1|-
CASSPGQNNPNYGYTF
TGCGCCAGCAGCCCAGGACAGAACAACCCAAACTATGGCTACACCTTC
>-|TRBJ1-4|TRBV27|TRBD1
CASSLRQGLGEKLFF
TGTGCCAGCAGTTTACGACAGGGATTGGGTGAAAAACTGTTTTTT
>once|TRBJ1-4|TRBV4-3|-
CASSQDARDNEKLFF
TGCGCCAGCAGCCAAGACGCCAGAGATAATGAAAAACTGTTTTTT
>-|TRBJ2-1|TRBV5-1|-
CASSFRGNEQFF
TGCGCCAGCAGCTTCAGGGGCAATGAGCAGTTCTTC
>once|TRBJ2-7|TRBV6-6|-
CASSADMTLTYEQYF
TGTGCCAGCAGTGCCGACATGACTTTAACCTACGAGCAGTACTTC
>-|TRBJ1-1|TRBV9|-
CASSVVAGDTEAFF
TGTGCCAGCAGCGTAGTTGCAGGGGACACTGAAGCTTTCTTT
>-|TRBJ2-5|TRBV5-1|-
CASSLAESETQYF
TGCGCCAGCAGCTTGGCCGAATCTGAGACCCAGTACTTC
>-|TRBJ1-1|TRBV27|TRBD1
CASSEGGDRWMSTEAFF
TGTGCCAGCAGTGAAGGGGGGGACAGGTGGATGAGTACTGAAGCTTTCTTT
>-|TRBJ1-3|TRBV10-3|TRBD1
CAISGTGQSGNTIYF
TGTGCCATCAGTGGGACAGGGCAGTCTGGAAACACCATATATTTT
>-|TRBJ2-2|TRBV6-1|-
CASTPRVGGELFF
TGTGCCAGCACCCCGAGGGTCGGCGGGGAGCTGTTTTTT
>-|TRBJ2-5|TRBV30|TRBD2
CAWTQLTSGETQYF
TGTGCCTGGACCCAATTGACTAGCGGGGAGACCCAGTACTTC
>-|TRBJ2-1|TRBV2|TRBD2
CASSRLAGAYNEQFF
TGTGCCAGCAGCAGACTAGCGGGTGCCTACAATGAGCAGTTCTTC
>-|TRBJ1-1|TRBV18|-
CASSPPVGGANTEAFF
TGTGCCAGCTCACCCCCCGTCGGGGGGGCGAACACTGAAGCTTTCTTT
>once|TRBJ1-5|TRBV7-9|TRBD1
CASSPRTGGGQPQHF
TGTGCCAGCAGCCCCCGGACAGGGGGCGGTCAGCCCCAGCATTTT
>-|TRBJ1-3|TRBV7-9|-
CASSLMSSSSGNTIYF
TGTGCCAGCAGCTTAATGAGCAGTTCCTCTGGAAACACCATATATTTT
>once|TRBJ2-3|TRBV30|TRBD2
CAWRASLAGRADTQYF
TGTGCCTGGAGAGCATCCCTAGCGGGACGGGCAGATACGCAGTATTTT
>-|TRBJ2-5|TRBV11-2|TRBD2
CASSYGRGRAVETQYF
TGTGCCAGCAGCTACGGGCGCGGGAGGGCCGTGGAGACCCAGTACTTC
>-|TRBJ1-5|TRBV6-1|-
CASSEGSNQPQHF
TGTGCCAGCAGTGAGGGATCCAATCAGCCCCAGCATTTT
>-|TRBJ1-6|TRBV6-6|-
CASSYGNSPLHF
TGTGCCAGCAGCTACGGGAATTCACCCCTCCACTTT
>-|TRBJ1-2|TRBV28|TRBD1
CASSLTDRAYGYTF
TGTGCCAGCAGTTTAACGGACAGGGCATATGGCTACACCTTC
>-|TRBJ2-7|TRBV9|TRBD1
CASSFGQGMIYEQYF
TGTGCCAGCAGCTTTGGACAGGGGATGATCTACGAGCAGTACTTC
>-|TRBJ2-3|TRBV30|TRBD2
CAWSGLAGNTDTQYF
TGTGCCTGGAGTGGACTAGCGGGGAACACAGATACGCAGTATTTT
>-|TRBJ1-2|TRBV7-2|-
CASSLRDGDGYTF
TGTGCCAGCAGTCTCAGGGATGGGGATGGCTACACCTTC